The 19 T cell receptor beta chains reported below all come from one sample, sequenced in a study of shared T cell receptors in the human thymus. Sequencing was performed with immunoSEQ multiplex PCR; in TCRdb, only in-frame clones are kept and a portion is missing. The sample carries around 730,000 clones, 75% to 90% recorded once. These data also formed part of another study, on human thymus T cells.

The sample comprised thymocytes. These TCRs come from a girl under two years old with a congenital heart defect.

J is TRBJ2-5 and V is TRBV9; TRBD2 is a possible D gene (5 bases). In germline, CDR1 is SGDLS, CDR2 YYNGEE. CDR3 length: 13 residues. V was trimmed by 0 bases and J by 5 bases, leaving 8 bases between them. CDR3 protein: CASSVGPGETQYF. The CDR3 region has the DNA TGTGCCAGCAGCGTAGGGCCGGGGGAGACCCAGTACTTC.

V and J are TRBV6-5 and TRBJ1-4; no clear D gene. The CDR3 sequence is 16 residues long. CDR1 MNHEY and CDR2 SVGAGI come from the germline V gene. Trimming took 1 base from V and 8 from J, leaving 17 bases between them. The CDR3 DNA reads as TGTGCCAGCAGTTACTTGTCGGGATTGAAGGAAGAAAAACTGTTTTTT. Amino acids: CASSYLSGLKEEKLFF.

The rearrangement joins TRBV7-9 to TRBJ1-3; perhaps TRBD1 as D (6 bases). This CDR3 has 16 amino acids. V was pared by 5 bases and J by 3 bases, with 17 bases between. The germline V gene has CDR1 SEHNR and CDR2 FQNEAQ (reference sequence). CDR3 in amino acids: CASSPTGTPIGNTIYF. DNA for the CDR3: TGTGCCAGCAGCCCCACAGGGACGCCTATTGGAAACACCATATATTTT.

The table lists this clone with a few counts. The genes are TRBV11-2 and TRBJ2-2, with D hard to call. From germline, CDR1 is SGHAT and CDR2 FQNNGV. This CDR3 is built from 17 residues. V lost 5 bases, J lost 1 base, and 17 bases lay in between. CDR3 residues: CASSPPGARLNTGELFF. Here the CDR3 DNA reads TGTGCCAGCAGCCCCCCCGGAGCACGGCTGAACACCGGGGAGCTGTTTTTT.

This chain connects TRBV7-3 to TRBJ2-1; 8 bases agree with TRBD2. V gave up 2 bases and J gave up 6 bases; unmatched junction bases: 9. CDR1 is SGHTA, CDR2 FQGTGA, per germline. The CDR3 runs 16 residues. The CDR3 loop is CASSLSSGGPPNEQFF. Written as DNA, the CDR3 is TGTGCCAGCAGCTTATCGAGCGGGGGACCCCCCAATGAGCAGTTCTTC. Complete variable domain (other parts from reference TRBV7-3 and TRBJ2-1): GAGVSQTPSNKVTEKGKYVELRCDPISGHTALYWYRQSLGQGPEFLIYFQGTGAADDSGLPNDRFFAVRPEGSVSTLKIQRTERGDSAVYLCASSLSSGGPPNEQFFGPGTRLTVL.

The chain uses TRBV5-5 and TRBJ1-1; TRBD1 matches at 7 bases. Germline loops: CDR1 SGHKS, CDR2 YYEKEE (reference sequence). The CDR3 covers 13 residues. V was clipped by 4 bases and J by 4 bases; unmatched bases: 4. The CDR3 region has the DNA TGTGCCAGCAGCCGGGACAGTAGCACTGAAGCTTTCTTT. Translation gives CASSRDSSTEAFF.

Points on this clone: In the same sample, other DNA sequences code for this CDR3. The rearrangement links TRBV7-6 to TRBJ2-5; 8 bases agree with TRBD1. The V segment lost 5 bases and the J segment 1 base; nucleotides outside the gene matches: 3. The CDR3 length is 14 residues. Germline assignment: CDR1 SGHVS and CDR2 FNYEAQ. CDR3 nucleotides: TGTGCCAGCAGCCTTGGACAGGGCCAAGAGACCCAGTACTTC. It encodes CASSLGQGQETQYF. Full variable domain (remainder filled in from reference TRBV7-6 and TRBJ2-5): GAGVSQSPRYKVTKRGQDVALRCDPISGHVSLYWYRQALGQGPEFLTYFNYEAQQDKSGLPNDRFSAERPEGSISTLTIQRTEQRDSAMYRCASSLGQGQETQYFGPGTRLLVL.

The genes are TRBV19 and TRBJ2-3; 9 bases match TRBD1. CDR1 LNHDA and CDR2 SQIVND come from the germline V gene (reference sequence). The CDR3 covers 16 residues. Unmatched junction bases numbered 8, after V lost 4 bases and J lost 3 bases. The CDR3 DNA follows: TGTGCCAGTAGTAGTGGGACAGGGACTTTAACAGATACGCAGTATTTT. It yields the protein CASSSGTGTLTDTQYF.

V is TRBV10-2 and J is TRBJ1-6; D perhaps matches TRBD1 (5 bases). The V gene's germline CDR1 is WSHSY and CDR2 SAAADI. The ends were cut back, 4 bases at V and 10 bases at J, with 14 bases in the middle. The CDR3 is 14 residues long. The CDR3 spells CASSVRQGNSPLHF. The CDR3, as DNA: TGCGCCAGCAGTGTCCGGCAGGGAAACTCACCCCTCCACTTT.

This chain links TRBV9 with TRBJ2-7; 9 positions agree with TRBD1. Germline-derived CDR1 and CDR2 are SGDLS and YYNGEE. The CDR3 spans 15 residues. J lost 4 bases, V lost 3 bases, and 8 bases had no gene match. CDR3 in DNA: TGTGCCAGCAGCGCCAAGGACAGGGGAATATACGAGCAGTACTTC. Translated: CASSAKDRGIYEQYF.

A few counts support this clone. The gene calls are TRBV19 and TRBJ1-1; TRBD1 matches 7 bases. There are 16 residues in the CDR3. The germline CDR1 and CDR2 sequences are LNHDA and SQIVND (reference sequence). Trimming cost V 7 bases and J 2 bases; bases outside gene matches: 13. The DNA for the CDR3 is TGTGCCAGTATTCCGCAACATCGGACAGGCAACACTGAAGCTTTCTTT. Protein product: CASIPQHRTGNTEAFF.

J is TRBJ2-1 and V is TRBV25-1, with D possibly TRBD2 on 5 matching bases. Germline CDR1 and CDR2: MGHDK and SYGVNS. The ends were cut back, 1 base at V and 6 bases at J, with 19 bases in the middle. The CDR3 has 17 amino acids. The CDR3 nucleotides read TGTGCCAGCAGTGAATCAGTTGTCCATCTGGGGAGCAATGAGCAGTTCTTC. Its protein is CASSESVVHLGSNEQFF.

V is TRBV30 and J is TRBJ2-1; 10 bases fit TRBD1. The CDR3 consists of 14 residues. Germline lookup yields CDR1 GTSNPN and CDR2 SVGIG (reference sequence). V was pared by 3 bases and J by 5 bases, with 4 bases of the junction left unmatched. The DNA of the CDR3 is TGTGCCTGGAGGGGGACAGGGGTAGACAATGAGCAGTTCTTC. It yields the protein CAWRGTGVDNEQFF.

The chain combines TRBV4-2 with TRBJ2-2; TRBD2 matches 11 bases. J was trimmed by 3 bases and V by 0 bases; bases with no gene match: 6. The germline V gene encodes CDR1 LGHNA and CDR2 YNFKEQ. The CDR3 is made up of 18 amino acids. CDR3 protein: CASSQDRLAGGHTGELFF. The CDR3 nucleotides are TGTGCCAGCAGCCAAGATCGTCTAGCGGGGGGACACACCGGGGAGCTGTTTTTT.

This chain connects TRBV25-1 to TRBJ2-5, with TRBD1 matching 8 bases. The ends lost 3 bases at V and 5 bases at J; junction bases unmatched: 8. CDR3 length: 15 amino acids. Germline CDR1 MGHDK, CDR2 SYGVNS. CDR3 protein: CASSEAGQGQETQYF. Here the CDR3 DNA reads TGTGCCAGCAGTGAGGCCGGACAGGGCCAGGAGACCCAGTACTTC.

The CDR3 nucleotides are TGCGCCAGCAGCCCGGGACACAACACTGAAGCTTTCTTT. It encodes CASSPGHNTEAFF. The V gene is TRBV5-1, the J gene TRBJ1-1; D is possibly TRBD1 (6 bases). Germline lookup yields CDR1 SGHRS and CDR2 YFSETQ. The germline V and J ends were trimmed by 4 bases and 2 bases, with 9 bases remaining between them. This CDR3 comprises 13 residues.

The rearrangement joins TRBV19 to TRBJ1-5; tentatively, D is TRBD1 (5 bases). The CDR3 runs to 17 residues. The germline gives CDR1 LNHDA, CDR2 SQIVND (reference sequence). Trimming shortened V by 4 bases and J by 3 bases, and 19 bases separated the two germline ends. CDR3: CASSTRWAGKVNQPQHF. In DNA, the CDR3 is TGTGCCAGTAGTACAAGATGGGCAGGGAAGGTCAATCAGCCCCAGCATTTT.

The chain carries TRBV7-3 and TRBJ2-2; 10 positions match TRBD2. With 5 bases clipped from V and 4 bases from J, the junction kept 7 bases outside the gene matches. Germline assignment: CDR1 SGHTA and CDR2 FQGTGA. The CDR3 runs to 16 residues. The chain's CDR3 is CASSTLAGGVTGELFF. CDR3 sequence (DNA): TGTGCCAGCAGCACCTTAGCGGGGGGAGTCACCGGGGAGCTGTTTTTT.

This rearrangement joins TRBV5-4 to TRBJ2-3; 8 nucleotides agree with TRBD1. V was clipped by 4 bases and J by 2 bases; unmatched bases: 12. CDR1 SGHNT and CDR2 YYREEE come from the germline V gene (reference sequence). The CDR3 runs 17 residues. The CDR3 DNA follows: TGTGCCAGCAGCCGGGTGGTGTGGACAGGGAACACAGATACGCAGTATTTT. This codes for CASSRVVWTGNTDTQYF.